These T cell receptor beta chains were read from a single sample in a study of blood T cell repertoires in COVID-19. TCRdb's table, derived via immunoSEQ multiplex PCR, lists solely in-frame clones and lacks some. The sample has about 310,000 clones, 70% to 90% seen once. The sample taken for sequencing was PBMCs or T cells enriched from blood (not recorded which). The receptors derive from a man between 25 and 39 years old who had recovered from COVID-19. CDR3s include the opening cysteine and the closing phenylalanine or tryptophan. A D gene is named only where the DNA matches it firmly. Clone size is not always given. Where it is, it says once, few, many or a class for expanded clones.

j_call,v_call,d_call,clone_size,cdr3_aa,cdr3_nt
TRBJ1-3,TRBV18,.,.,CASSPQPQGNTIYF,TGTGCCAGCTCACCACAACCACAGGGAAACACCATATATTTT
TRBJ1-1,TRBV5-6,TRBD1,.,CASSFRDRVEAFF,TGTGCCAGCAGCTTCCGGGACAGGGTGGAAGCTTTCTTT
TRBJ2-1,TRBV5-6,.,.,CASSLAPLAGAYNEQFF,TGTGCCAGCAGCTTGGCCCCTTTGGCGGGGGCATACAATGAGCAGTTCTTC
TRBJ2-1,TRBV24-1,TRBD2,.,CATSALTSGGGNEQFF,TGTGCCACCAGTGCCCTTACTAGCGGGGGCGGGAATGAGCAGTTCTTC
TRBJ2-2,TRBV5-1,.,.,CASGSGERTGELFF,TGCGCCAGCGGGTCAGGGGAACGAACCGGGGAGCTGTTTTTT
TRBJ1-5,TRBV4-1,.,few,CASSQDMTVTGPQHF,TGCGCCAGCAGCCAAGATATGACAGTTACCGGGCCCCAGCATTTT
TRBJ2-1,TRBV4-3,.,once,CASSPRAGGINEQFF,TGCGCCAGCAGTCCTAGGGCAGGGGGGATCAATGAGCAGTTCTTC
TRBJ1-2,TRBV2,TRBD1,.,CASSGQGNYGYTF,TGTGCCAGCAGCGGACAGGGGAACTATGGCTACACCTTC
TRBJ2-7,TRBV2,TRBD2,.,CASLAGGPIRRAYEQYF,TGTGCCAGCCTAGCGGGGGGGCCAATACGACGGGCCTACGAGCAGTACTTC
TRBJ2-5,TRBV29-1,.,.,CSVAEGSLGETQYF,TGCAGCGTGGCCGAAGGGAGCCTGGGAGAGACCCAGTACTTC
TRBJ1-1,TRBV25-1,.,.,CASSGSRGHMNTEAFF,TGTGCCAGCAGTGGATCCCGGGGACACATGAACACTGAAGCTTTCTTT
TRBJ1-4,TRBV19,.,.,CASTLRNNEKLFF,TGTGCCAGTACCCTGAGGAATAATGAAAAACTGTTTTTT
TRBJ2-7,TRBV6-5,TRBD1,.,CASSYSTGQVAYEQYF,TGTGCCAGCAGTTACTCGACGGGACAGGTCGCCTACGAGCAGTACTTC
TRBJ1-1,TRBV7-9,.,.,CASSLVSGSGKYTEAFF,TGTGCCAGCAGCTTAGTCTCCGGGTCGGGTAAATACACTGAAGCTTTCTTT
TRBJ1-1,TRBV11-2,.,once,CASSRRPGTNLEAFF,TGTGCCAGCAGCCGCCGCCCAGGGACTAACCTTGAAGCTTTCTTT
TRBJ1-3,TRBV7-2,.,.,CASSLAPGNPGNTIYF,TGTGCCAGCAGCTTGGCACCAGGGAATCCTGGAAACACCATATATTTT
TRBJ1-2,TRBV11-2,TRBD1,.,CASSLTGTGYGYTF,TGTGCCAGCAGCTTAACCGGGACAGGGTATGGCTACACCTTC
TRBJ2-3,TRBV5-4,TRBD2,.,CASGGPSGGFTDTQYF,TGTGCCAGCGGTGGGCCTAGCGGGGGTTTCACAGATACGCAGTATTTT
TRBJ2-2,TRBV10-3,TRBD2,.,CAISGPGGETGELFF,TGTGCCATCAGTGGTCCGGGAGGGGAAACCGGGGAGCTGTTTTTT
TRBJ1-1,TRBV29-1,.,.,CSVGGGEGKAFF,TGCAGCGTCGGAGGGGGGGAAGGTAAGGCTTTCTTT
TRBJ1-1,TRBV20-1,.,.,CSAQRGFEAFF,TGCAGTGCTCAACGGGGGTTTGAAGCTTTCTTT
TRBJ1-6,TRBV5-5,TRBD1,.,CASSGTGGSYNSPLHF,TGTGCCAGCAGCGGTACAGGGGGGTCCTATAATTCACCCCTCCACTTT
TRBJ1-2,TRBV19,.,.,CASSSGRDPMGYTF,TGTGCCAGTAGTAGCGGCAGGGATCCTATGGGCTACACCTTC
TRBJ1-5,TRBV27,TRBD1,.,CASSLHIHGAGQGLYSNQPQHF,TGTGCCAGCAGTCTACACATCCATGGCGCGGGACAGGGACTTTATAGCAATCAGCCCCAGCATTTT
TRBJ1-4,TRBV9,.,.,CASGGTNEKLFF,TGTGCCTCTGGGGGCACTAATGAAAAACTGTTTTTT
TRBJ2-2,TRBV29-1,TRBD1,.,CSAATGKANTGELFF,TGCAGCGCGGCGACAGGGAAGGCAAACACCGGGGAGCTGTTTTTT
TRBJ1-3,TRBV19,TRBD1,.,CASSLGTGISGNTIYF,TGTGCCAGTAGCCTCGGGACAGGAATCTCTGGAAACACCATATATTTT
TRBJ2-1,TRBV5-1,TRBD2,once,CASSPGTSLYNEQFF,TGCGCCAGCAGCCCCGGGACTAGCCTCTACAATGAGCAGTTCTTC
TRBJ2-5,TRBV2,TRBD2,.,CASSLAGVGETQYF,TGTGCCAGCAGTTTAGCGGGGGTAGGAGAGACCCAGTACTTC
TRBJ1-1,TRBV3-1/TRBV3-2,TRBD1,.,CASSRAAGGTEAFF,TGTGCCAGCAGCCGGGCAGCAGGGGGCACTGAAGCTTTCTTT
TRBJ1-6,TRBV7-9,.,.,CASSSESSYNSPLHF,TGTGCCAGCAGCTCTGAGAGCTCCTATAATTCACCCCTCCACTTT
TRBJ1-2,TRBV5-4,.,.,CASSLGVRDSNYGYTF,TGTGCCAGCAGCTTGGGGGTCAGGGATTCCAACTATGGCTACACCTTC